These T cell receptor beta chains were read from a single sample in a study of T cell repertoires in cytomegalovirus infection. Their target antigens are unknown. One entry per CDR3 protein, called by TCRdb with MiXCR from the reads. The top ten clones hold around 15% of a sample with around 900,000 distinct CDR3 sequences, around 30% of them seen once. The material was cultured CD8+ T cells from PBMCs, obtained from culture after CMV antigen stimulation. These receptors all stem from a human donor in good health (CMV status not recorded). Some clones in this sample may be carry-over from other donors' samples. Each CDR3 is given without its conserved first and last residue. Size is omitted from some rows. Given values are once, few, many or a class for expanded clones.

ASRQGSGQEAF	TRBV6-1	TRBJ1-1	many
ASSQDAPSNQPQH	TRBV4-1	TRBJ1-5	NA
ASSNVLGVDEQF	TRBV5-5	TRBJ2-1	NA
AIRDLLEGETDTQY	TRBV10-3	TRBJ2-3	NA
ASSLGGGGLISSTDTQY	TRBV7-6	TRBJ2-3	NA
AISDFESGDEGPNTEAF	TRBV10-3	TRBJ1-1	NA
ASSSLSSELF	TRBV3-1	TRBJ2-2	NA
ASSFAENQPQH	TRBV27	TRBJ1-5	few
ASSLRGTAMNTEAF	TRBV7-8	TRBJ1-1	NA
ASSHRGAYEQY	TRBV3-1	TRBJ2-7	few
ASAAYGSRLRETQY	TRBV11-1	TRBJ2-5	NA
ASSLGQITTSPDTQY	TRBV7-6	TRBJ2-3	few
ASRGQGRDEQF	TRBV5-5	TRBJ2-1	few
ASSWDTEETQY	TRBV5-8	TRBJ2-5	NA
ASKPTGGEKLF	TRBV27	TRBJ1-4	many
ATSRGTSGGVDTQY	TRBV15	TRBJ2-3	NA
ASSPRHGGRTDTQY	TRBV7-6	TRBJ2-3	many
ASSRSDEKLF	TRBV4-1	TRBJ1-4	few
ASSRTEEAF	TRBV7-9	TRBJ1-1	NA
ASSQILGTSGGAEDEQF	TRBV3-1	TRBJ2-1	NA
ASSPIERGEFTYNEQF	TRBV18	TRBJ2-1	many
ASSLPGTVNYGYT	TRBV6-1	TRBJ1-2	many
ASSGPTALNEKLF	TRBV2	TRBJ1-4	few
ASTPITDTQY	TRBV12-3/TRBV12-4	TRBJ2-3	few
ASSFGGVGSPLH	TRBV12-3/TRBV12-4	TRBJ1-6	many
ASRPGTGSSPLH	TRBV27	TRBJ1-6	NA